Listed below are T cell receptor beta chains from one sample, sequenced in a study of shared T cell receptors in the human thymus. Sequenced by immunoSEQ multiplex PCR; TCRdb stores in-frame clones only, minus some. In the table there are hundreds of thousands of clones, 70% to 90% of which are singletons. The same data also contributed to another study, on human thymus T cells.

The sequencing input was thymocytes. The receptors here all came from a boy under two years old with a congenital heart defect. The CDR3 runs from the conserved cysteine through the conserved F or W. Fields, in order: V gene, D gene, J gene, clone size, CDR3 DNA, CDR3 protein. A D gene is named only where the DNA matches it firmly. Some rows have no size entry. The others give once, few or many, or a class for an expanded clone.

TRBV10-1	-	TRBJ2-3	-	TGCGCCCCCGGGCTAGCTAGCACAGATACGCAGTATTTT	CAPGLASTDTQYF
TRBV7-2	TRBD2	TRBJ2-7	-	TGTGCCAGCAGCTTAGCTCGGAAGCGGGAGGGGTACGAGCAGTACTTC	CASSLARKREGYEQYF
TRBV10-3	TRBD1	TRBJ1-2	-	TGTGCCATCAGTGAGCTCGGACAGGCAGCCTCTAACTATGGCTACACCTTC	CAISELGQAASNYGYTF
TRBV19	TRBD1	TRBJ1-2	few	TGTGCCAGTAGTAAGGGACAGGACCGCGACTATGGCTACACCTTC	CASSKGQDRDYGYTF
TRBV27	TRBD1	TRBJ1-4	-	TGTGCCAGCAGTCGGACAGGGGCTAATGAAAAACTGTTTTTT	CASSRTGANEKLFF
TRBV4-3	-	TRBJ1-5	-	TGCGCCAGCAGCCAAGTGAAGACCGCGGAGCAGCCCCAGCATTTT	CASSQVKTAEQPQHF
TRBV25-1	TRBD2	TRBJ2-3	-	TGTGCCAGCAGTGGCCAGCGGGGGGGGGATACGCAGTATTTT	CASSGQRGGDTQYF
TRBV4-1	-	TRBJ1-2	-	TGCGCCAGCAGCCAAGTACTTGAAGCTAACTATGGCTACACCTTC	CASSQVLEANYGYTF
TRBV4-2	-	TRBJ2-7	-	TGTGCCAGCAGCCAAGACAGGGACTACGAGCAGTACTTC	CASSQDRDYEQYF
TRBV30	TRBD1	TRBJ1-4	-	TGTGCCTGGCGGACAGGGGTGGATGAAAAACTGTTTTTT	CAWRTGVDEKLFF
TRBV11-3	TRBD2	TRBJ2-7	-	TGTGCCAGCAGCGTCCGACTAGCGGAGAGATACGAGCAGTACTTC	CASSVRLAERYEQYF
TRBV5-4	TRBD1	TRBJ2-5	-	TGTGCCAGCAAGGGGGCGAAGGCGACCCAGTACTTC	CASKGAKATQYF
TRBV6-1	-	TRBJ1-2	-	TGTGCCAGCAGTGAAGTAGGCGTCGCGGGTGGCTACACCTTC	CASSEVGVAGGYTF
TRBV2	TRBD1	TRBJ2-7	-	TGTGCCAGCAGTGAAGCGCTTTTAATAGGACAGGGGGTATCCTACGAGCAGTACTTC	CASSEALLIGQGVSYEQYF
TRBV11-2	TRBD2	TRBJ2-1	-	TGTGCCAGCAGCCCACGACTAGCGGGGCCCTACAATGAGCAGTTCTTC	CASSPRLAGPYNEQFF
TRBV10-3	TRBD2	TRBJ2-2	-	TGTGCCATCTCGGACGGGAGGACCTCCGCGAACACCGGGGAGCTGTTTTTT	CAISDGRTSANTGELFF
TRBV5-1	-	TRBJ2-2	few	TGCGCCAGCAGCCCTGTATTCACTACTAACACCGGGGAGCTGTTTTTT	CASSPVFTTNTGELFF
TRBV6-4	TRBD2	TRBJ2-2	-	TGTGCCAGCAGTGTTGCGGGAGACCTCGGGGAGCTGTTTTTT	CASSVAGDLGELFF
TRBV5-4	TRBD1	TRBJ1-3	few	TGTGCCAGCAGCTACGACAGGGCGGGAGGAAACACCATATATTTT	CASSYDRAGGNTIYF
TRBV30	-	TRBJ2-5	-	TGTGCCTGGAGTGCCCTAGCGCGCGAGACCCAGTACTTC	CAWSALARETQYF
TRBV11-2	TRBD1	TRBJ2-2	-	TGTGCCAGCAGCTTAGAGCAGGGGGCAACCGGGGAGCTGTTTTTT	CASSLEQGATGELFF
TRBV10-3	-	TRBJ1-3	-	TGTGCCATCAGTGAAGTCTGGGACACTAGCTCTGGAAACACCATATATTTT	CAISEVWDTSSGNTIYF
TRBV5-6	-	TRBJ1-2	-	TGTGCCAGCAGTCTGGGCAGGGACTATGGCTACACCTTC	CASSLGRDYGYTF
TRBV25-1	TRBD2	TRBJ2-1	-	TGTGCCAGCAGTGAGCCTAGCGGGAGCGCTGAGCAGTTCTTC	CASSEPSGSAEQFF
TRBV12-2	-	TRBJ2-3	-	TGTGCAAGTCGCCTCCCCGCGGGAGGACCATTCTCAGATACGCAGTATTTT	CASRLPAGGPFSDTQYF
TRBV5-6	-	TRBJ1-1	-	TGTGCCAGCAGCCATCTGTCCCAGGGAAACACTGAAGCTTTCTTT	CASSHLSQGNTEAFF
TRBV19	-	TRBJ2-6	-	TGTGCCAGTAGTTCCCCGTTCGGGACTGGGATCTACTCTGGGGCCAACGTCCTGACTTTC	CASSSPFGTGIYSGANVLTF
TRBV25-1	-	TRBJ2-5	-	TGTGCCAGCAGTGGACATGGAGAGACCCAGTACTTC	CASSGHGETQYF
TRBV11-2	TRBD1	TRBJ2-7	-	TGTGCCAGCAGCTCTTCTCCGGGACAGGGTCAAGGCTACGAGCAGTACTTC	CASSSSPGQGQGYEQYF
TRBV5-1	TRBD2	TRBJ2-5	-	TGCGCCAGCAGCTTGGTTAGTAGCGGGGAGTACCAAGAGACCCAGTACTTC	CASSLVSSGEYQETQYF
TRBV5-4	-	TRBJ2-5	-	TGTGCCACAAGAGGGGGGGGAGAGACCCAGTACTTC	CATRGGGETQYF
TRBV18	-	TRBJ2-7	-	TGTGCCAGCTCACCACCGGCGGAATCCTACGAGCAGTACTTC	CASSPPAESYEQYF
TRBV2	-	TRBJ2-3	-	TGTGCCAGCAGTGAACAGCTTCAGGCCCCAGATACGCAGTATTTT	CASSEQLQAPDTQYF
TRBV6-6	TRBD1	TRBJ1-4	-	TGTGCCAGCAGTTACCCGGACAGGGGGCCTGAAAAACTGTTTTTT	CASSYPDRGPEKLFF
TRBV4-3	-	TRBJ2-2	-	TGCGCCAGCAGCCAAGAAAGAACAGTGATCACCGGGGAGCTGTTTTTT	CASSQERTVITGELFF
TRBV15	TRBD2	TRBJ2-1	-	TGTGCCACCAGCAGTTGGACTAGCGGGAGGGCCAATGAGCAGTTCTTC	CATSSWTSGRANEQFF
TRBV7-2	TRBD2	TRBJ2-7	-	TGTGCCAGCAGCTCAACCCCCTTCGAGCGGGAGGCCTACGAGCAGTACTTC	CASSSTPFEREAYEQYF
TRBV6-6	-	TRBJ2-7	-	TGTGCCAGCAGTCCAGAAGCGGGGACAAATTCCTACGAGCAGTACTTC	CASSPEAGTNSYEQYF
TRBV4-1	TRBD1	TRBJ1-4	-	TGCGCCAGCAGCCAAGAGAATAGGAAGGGGACAGGGAATGAAAAACTGTTTTTT	CASSQENRKGTGNEKLFF
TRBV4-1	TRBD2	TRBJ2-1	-	TGCGCCAGCAGCCAAGATCGACGGGAGGGGAATTCCTACAATGAGCAGTTCTTC	CASSQDRREGNSYNEQFF